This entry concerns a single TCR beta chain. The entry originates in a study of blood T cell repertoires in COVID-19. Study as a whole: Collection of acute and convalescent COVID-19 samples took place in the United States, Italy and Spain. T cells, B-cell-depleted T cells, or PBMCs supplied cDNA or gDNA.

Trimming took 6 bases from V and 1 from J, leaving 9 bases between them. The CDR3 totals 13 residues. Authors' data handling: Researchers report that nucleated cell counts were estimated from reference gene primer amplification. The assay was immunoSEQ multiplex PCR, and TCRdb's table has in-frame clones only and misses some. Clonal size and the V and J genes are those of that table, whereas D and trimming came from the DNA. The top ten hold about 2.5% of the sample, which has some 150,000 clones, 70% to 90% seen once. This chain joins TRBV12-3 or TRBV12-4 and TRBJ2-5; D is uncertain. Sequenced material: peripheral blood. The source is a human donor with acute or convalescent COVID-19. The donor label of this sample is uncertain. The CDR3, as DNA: TGTGCCAGCAGCCCCCTCCCCCAAGAGACCCAGTACTTC. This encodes CASSPLPQETQYF.